The 23 T cell receptor beta chains given below trace back to one sample, sequenced in a study of blood T cells in healthy people across ages. The second PCR ran 7 to 11 cycles with a sample-barcoded 5' primer and J-beta primers. Via MiXCR, TCRdb re-called the 5' RACE reads, giving one row per CDR3 protein. The sample shows 600,000 to 1,000,000 distinct CDR3 sequences, nearly 60% of them seen only once. The sample taken for sequencing was blood. These receptors were taken from a man aged 25-40 years in good health.

This clonotype has a handful of counts. This rearrangement joins TRBV6-5 to TRBJ2-7, with 14 bases that match TRBD2. V gave up 4 bases and J gave up 12 bases; unmatched junction bases: 8. The germline V gene has CDR1 MNHEY and CDR2 SVGAGI. The CDR3 runs to 14 residues. CDR3 sequence (DNA): TGTGCCAGCAGTTCGACTAGCGGGGGGGCTAAGACGTACTTC. It yields the protein CASSSTSGGAKTYF.

The CDR3 sequence is CAISEDQGRVDQETQYF. The CDR3 nucleotides are TGTGCCATCAGTGAGGATCAGGGTAGGGTGGACCAAGAGACCCAGTACTTC. This chain joins TRBV10-3 and TRBJ2-5; D perhaps matches TRBD1 (5 bases). V was cut by 2 bases and J by 0 bases, with 16 bases left in between. This CDR3 region has 17 residues. Germline assignment: CDR1 ENHRY and CDR2 SYGVKD.

J is TRBJ2-7 and V is TRBV29-1; D uncertain. V gave up 0 bases and J gave up 5 bases, with 17 bases separating them. The germline CDR1 and CDR2 sequences are SQVTM and ANQGSEA. The CDR3 runs 15 residues. CDR3 in DNA: TGCAGCGTTGAAGAGTTCTCCGGACGACTCAACGAGCAGTACTTC. It specifies CSVEEFSGRLNEQYF.

The gene calls are TRBV20-1 and TRBJ2-1; no clear D. This CDR3 has 11 residues. From germline, CDR1 is DFQATT and CDR2 SNEGSKA (reference sequence). The CDR3 is CRGETYNEQFF. As DNA, the CDR3 is TGCAGGGGCGAGACTTACAATGAGCAGTTCTTC.

The chain carries TRBV28 and TRBJ2-7; D is perhaps TRBD2 (5 bases). Germline V CDR1 and CDR2: MDHEN, SYDVKM. V gave up 4 bases and J gave up 0 bases, with 19 bases separating them. This CDR3 spans 17 amino acids. In nucleotides, the CDR3 is TGTGCCAGCAGTTCGAACTTCCCCCGGGGATACTCCTACGAGCAGTACTTC. Translation: CASSSNFPRGYSYEQYF.

The gene calls are TRBV20-1 and TRBJ2-5; D remains ambiguous. Germline V gene lookup returns CDR1 DFQATT and CDR2 SNEGSKA (reference sequence). The CDR3 is made up of 13 amino acids. V was cut by 1 base and J by 7 bases, with 13 bases left in between. DNA of the CDR3: TGCAGTGCTAGAGCTCAGGCCCGTGGGACCCAGTACTTC. Translation gives CSARAQARGTQYF.

The table lists this clonotype with a few counts. The rearrangement joins TRBV29-1 to TRBJ2-5, with TRBD1 matching 10 bases. The junction had 3 bases not matched to a gene; V was cut back by 7 bases and J by 4 bases. CDR1 is SQVTM and CDR2 is ANQGSEA in the germline V gene. This CDR3 has 12 residues. CDR3 nucleotide sequence: TGCAGCGGGTGGACAGGGGGAGAGACCCAGTACTTC. Translating gives CSGWTGGETQYF.

Only a few counts were recorded for this clonotype. J is TRBJ2-3 and V is TRBV10-3, with 7 bases fitting TRBD2. Trimming at V came to 5 bases and at J to 2 bases, leaving 7 bases not matched to a gene. Germline V gene sequence: CDR1 ENHRY, CDR2 SYGVKD. This CDR3 has 15 residues. The CDR3 DNA reads TGTGCCATCAGTTGGGAGGGCCCAAACACAGATACGCAGTATTTT. Its translation: CAISWEGPNTDTQYF.

The genes are TRBV29-1 and TRBJ2-5; perhaps TRBD1 as D (6 bases). The germline gives CDR1 SQVTM, CDR2 ANQGSEA. Trimming took off 7 bases at V and 3 bases at J, with 12 bases between the two ends. The CDR3 length is 12 residues. CDR3 amino acids: CSAHRDKETQYF. DNA for the CDR3: TGCAGCGCCCACCGGGACAAAGAGACCCAGTACTTC.

The genes are TRBV20-1 and TRBJ1-5, with 12 bases matching TRBD1. The CDR3 is made up of 17 amino acids. CDR1 DFQATT and CDR2 SNEGSKA come from the germline V gene (reference sequence). V lost 6 bases and J lost 6; bases outside the gene matches: 15. The CDR3 DNA sequence: TGCAGTGCGGATACCGGGACAGGGGGCGCTTCTGGTCAGCCCCAGCATTTT. It is translated as CSADTGTGGASGQPQHF.

The chain is built from TRBV27 and TRBJ1-4; D is undetermined. Germline V lookup: CDR1 MNHEY, CDR2 SMNVEV (reference sequence). The CDR3 runs 14 residues. V lost 4 bases and J lost 4, with 10 bases in between. The CDR3 DNA is TGTGCCAGCAGTTCCCCCCTCCGTAATGAAAAACTGTTTTTT. Translation: CASSSPLRNEKLFF.

The V call is TRBV3-1, the J call TRBJ1-6; the D is unclear. This CDR3 has 17 residues. Germline CDR1 and CDR2: LGHDT and YNNKEL (reference sequence). V lost 2 bases and J 0 bases, leaving 11 bases between the germline ends. The CDR3: CASSQRTESSYNSPLHF. The CDR3 DNA sequence: TGTGCCAGCAGCCAACGGACGGAGAGCTCCTATAATTCACCCCTCCACTTT.

The rearrangement joins TRBV9 to TRBJ1-4; tentatively, D is TRBD1 (5 bases). V was trimmed by 4 bases and J by 8 bases, leaving 21 bases between them. This CDR3 comprises 16 residues. CDR1 is SGDLS, CDR2 YYNGEE, per germline. The CDR3 DNA reads TGTGCCAGCAGCTTTACTCAGGGAAGTCTGTACGAAAAACTGTTTTTT. It specifies CASSFTQGSLYEKLFF.

This clonotype was seen a few times. This sequence joins TRBV20-1 and TRBJ1-5; D is possibly TRBD1 (6 bases). In germline, CDR1 is DFQATT, CDR2 SNEGSKA (reference sequence). Trimming cost V 6 bases and J 5 bases, with 20 bases left between them. This CDR3 spans 15 amino acids. The CDR3 nucleotides are TGCAGTGCCTCTAAAGCCGGACAGACTTATCAGCCCCAGCATTTT. Protein: CSASKAGQTYQPQHF.

The CDR3 DNA sequence: TGCAGTGCTAGAGAATGGGGGACCGGACCTAATGAAAAACTGTTTTTT. Its translation is CSAREWGTGPNEKLFF. The rearrangement links TRBV20-1 to TRBJ1-4; maybe TRBD1 (5 bases). V lost 0 bases, J lost 3 bases, and 14 bases lay in between. CDR3 length: 16 amino acids. CDR1 and CDR2 (germline): DFQATT, SNEGSKA (reference sequence).

This clonotype was seen a few times. V is TRBV27 and J is TRBJ2-6; D remains ambiguous. Trimming shortened V by 4 bases and J by 0 bases, and 10 bases separated the two germline ends. Looked up from germline, CDR1 is MNHEY and CDR2 is SMNVEV (reference sequence). CDR3 length equals 16 residues. DNA of the CDR3: TGTGCCAGCAGTTCGGTCGTTAGCTCTGGGGCCAACGTCCTGACTTTC. This translates into CASSSVVSSGANVLTF.

The chain is built from TRBV5-4 and TRBJ2-5, with D possibly TRBD1 on 5 matching bases. The germline gives CDR1 SGHNT, CDR2 YYREEE (reference sequence). V was shortened by 10 bases and J by 2 bases, with 21 bases between the two germline ends. This CDR3 has 15 amino acids. Here the CDR3 DNA reads TGTGCCGGCAACAATTGGGGCGAACTTCAAGAGACCCAGTACTTC. Translating gives CAGNNWGELQETQYF. Full variable domain (missing parts from reference TRBV5-4 and TRBJ2-5): ETGVTQSPTHLIKTRGQQVTLRCSSQSGHNTVSWYQQALGQGPQFIFQYYREEENGRGNFPPRFSGLQFPNYSSELNVNALELDDSALYLCAGNNWGELQETQYFGPGTRLLVL.

This clonotype has just a few counts. The rearrangement uses TRBV29-1 and TRBJ2-1; D gene uncertain. This CDR3 has 15 residues. Trimming took off 2 bases at V and 4 bases at J, with 15 bases between the two ends. Per germline, CDR1 SQVTM and CDR2 ANQGSEA. CDR3 protein: CSVEWPDSIYNEQFF. The CDR3 DNA follows: TGCAGCGTTGAATGGCCAGATAGTATATACAATGAGCAGTTCTTC.

The chain has TRBV6-2 or TRBV6-3 and TRBJ2-7, with D uncertain. Germline V gene sequence: CDR1 MNHEY, CDR2 SVGEGT. V was shortened by 8 bases and J by 2 bases, with 16 bases between the two germline ends. The CDR3 consists of 14 residues. CDR3 coding DNA: TGTGCCAGCGTCAAAATCAGTCCTACCTACGAGCAGTACTTC. It encodes CASVKISPTYEQYF.

This clonotype was observed a single time. The V and J genes are TRBV24-1 and TRBJ2-3; 8 nucleotides agree with TRBD1. From germline, CDR1 is KGHDR and CDR2 SFDVKD. The V and J ends lost 8 bases and 1 base, in that order; junction bases with no gene match: 1. The CDR3 is made up of 13 amino acids. DNA of the CDR3: TGTGCCACCAAGGGACAGGGCACAGATACGCAGTATTTT. This codes for CATKGQGTDTQYF.

This clonotype was detected a few times. This chain joins TRBV7-2 and TRBJ2-5, with D unresolved. V dropped 0 bases and J dropped 6 bases, with 14 bases sitting between them. Germline CDR1 and CDR2: SGHTA and FQGNSA. The CDR3 length is 15 residues. Here the CDR3 reads CASSLALSSIKTQYF. The CDR3 DNA reads as TGTGCCAGCAGCTTAGCGCTGAGTAGCATCAAGACCCAGTACTTC.

This chain connects TRBV29-1 to TRBJ2-3; 9 bases line up with TRBD1. Germline V gives CDR1 SQVTM, CDR2 ANQGSEA. J gave up 2 bases and V 7 bases, and 10 bases lay outside the gene matches. This CDR3 region has 15 residues. CDR3 protein: CSADRGQGFTDTQYF. The CDR3, as DNA: TGCAGCGCTGACCGGGGACAGGGATTCACAGATACGCAGTATTTT.

The CDR3 nucleotides read TGTGCCAGCCTGTCGAGCGGGAAGGGTTCTGGGGAGACCCAGTACTTC. Translating it yields CASLSSGKGSGETQYF. The rearrangement links TRBV28 to TRBJ2-5; the match to TRBD2 covers 7 bases. The CDR3 sequence is 16 residues long. Trimming took 8 bases from V and 5 from J; bases not matched to a gene: 17. The germline V gene encodes CDR1 MDHEN and CDR2 SYDVKM.